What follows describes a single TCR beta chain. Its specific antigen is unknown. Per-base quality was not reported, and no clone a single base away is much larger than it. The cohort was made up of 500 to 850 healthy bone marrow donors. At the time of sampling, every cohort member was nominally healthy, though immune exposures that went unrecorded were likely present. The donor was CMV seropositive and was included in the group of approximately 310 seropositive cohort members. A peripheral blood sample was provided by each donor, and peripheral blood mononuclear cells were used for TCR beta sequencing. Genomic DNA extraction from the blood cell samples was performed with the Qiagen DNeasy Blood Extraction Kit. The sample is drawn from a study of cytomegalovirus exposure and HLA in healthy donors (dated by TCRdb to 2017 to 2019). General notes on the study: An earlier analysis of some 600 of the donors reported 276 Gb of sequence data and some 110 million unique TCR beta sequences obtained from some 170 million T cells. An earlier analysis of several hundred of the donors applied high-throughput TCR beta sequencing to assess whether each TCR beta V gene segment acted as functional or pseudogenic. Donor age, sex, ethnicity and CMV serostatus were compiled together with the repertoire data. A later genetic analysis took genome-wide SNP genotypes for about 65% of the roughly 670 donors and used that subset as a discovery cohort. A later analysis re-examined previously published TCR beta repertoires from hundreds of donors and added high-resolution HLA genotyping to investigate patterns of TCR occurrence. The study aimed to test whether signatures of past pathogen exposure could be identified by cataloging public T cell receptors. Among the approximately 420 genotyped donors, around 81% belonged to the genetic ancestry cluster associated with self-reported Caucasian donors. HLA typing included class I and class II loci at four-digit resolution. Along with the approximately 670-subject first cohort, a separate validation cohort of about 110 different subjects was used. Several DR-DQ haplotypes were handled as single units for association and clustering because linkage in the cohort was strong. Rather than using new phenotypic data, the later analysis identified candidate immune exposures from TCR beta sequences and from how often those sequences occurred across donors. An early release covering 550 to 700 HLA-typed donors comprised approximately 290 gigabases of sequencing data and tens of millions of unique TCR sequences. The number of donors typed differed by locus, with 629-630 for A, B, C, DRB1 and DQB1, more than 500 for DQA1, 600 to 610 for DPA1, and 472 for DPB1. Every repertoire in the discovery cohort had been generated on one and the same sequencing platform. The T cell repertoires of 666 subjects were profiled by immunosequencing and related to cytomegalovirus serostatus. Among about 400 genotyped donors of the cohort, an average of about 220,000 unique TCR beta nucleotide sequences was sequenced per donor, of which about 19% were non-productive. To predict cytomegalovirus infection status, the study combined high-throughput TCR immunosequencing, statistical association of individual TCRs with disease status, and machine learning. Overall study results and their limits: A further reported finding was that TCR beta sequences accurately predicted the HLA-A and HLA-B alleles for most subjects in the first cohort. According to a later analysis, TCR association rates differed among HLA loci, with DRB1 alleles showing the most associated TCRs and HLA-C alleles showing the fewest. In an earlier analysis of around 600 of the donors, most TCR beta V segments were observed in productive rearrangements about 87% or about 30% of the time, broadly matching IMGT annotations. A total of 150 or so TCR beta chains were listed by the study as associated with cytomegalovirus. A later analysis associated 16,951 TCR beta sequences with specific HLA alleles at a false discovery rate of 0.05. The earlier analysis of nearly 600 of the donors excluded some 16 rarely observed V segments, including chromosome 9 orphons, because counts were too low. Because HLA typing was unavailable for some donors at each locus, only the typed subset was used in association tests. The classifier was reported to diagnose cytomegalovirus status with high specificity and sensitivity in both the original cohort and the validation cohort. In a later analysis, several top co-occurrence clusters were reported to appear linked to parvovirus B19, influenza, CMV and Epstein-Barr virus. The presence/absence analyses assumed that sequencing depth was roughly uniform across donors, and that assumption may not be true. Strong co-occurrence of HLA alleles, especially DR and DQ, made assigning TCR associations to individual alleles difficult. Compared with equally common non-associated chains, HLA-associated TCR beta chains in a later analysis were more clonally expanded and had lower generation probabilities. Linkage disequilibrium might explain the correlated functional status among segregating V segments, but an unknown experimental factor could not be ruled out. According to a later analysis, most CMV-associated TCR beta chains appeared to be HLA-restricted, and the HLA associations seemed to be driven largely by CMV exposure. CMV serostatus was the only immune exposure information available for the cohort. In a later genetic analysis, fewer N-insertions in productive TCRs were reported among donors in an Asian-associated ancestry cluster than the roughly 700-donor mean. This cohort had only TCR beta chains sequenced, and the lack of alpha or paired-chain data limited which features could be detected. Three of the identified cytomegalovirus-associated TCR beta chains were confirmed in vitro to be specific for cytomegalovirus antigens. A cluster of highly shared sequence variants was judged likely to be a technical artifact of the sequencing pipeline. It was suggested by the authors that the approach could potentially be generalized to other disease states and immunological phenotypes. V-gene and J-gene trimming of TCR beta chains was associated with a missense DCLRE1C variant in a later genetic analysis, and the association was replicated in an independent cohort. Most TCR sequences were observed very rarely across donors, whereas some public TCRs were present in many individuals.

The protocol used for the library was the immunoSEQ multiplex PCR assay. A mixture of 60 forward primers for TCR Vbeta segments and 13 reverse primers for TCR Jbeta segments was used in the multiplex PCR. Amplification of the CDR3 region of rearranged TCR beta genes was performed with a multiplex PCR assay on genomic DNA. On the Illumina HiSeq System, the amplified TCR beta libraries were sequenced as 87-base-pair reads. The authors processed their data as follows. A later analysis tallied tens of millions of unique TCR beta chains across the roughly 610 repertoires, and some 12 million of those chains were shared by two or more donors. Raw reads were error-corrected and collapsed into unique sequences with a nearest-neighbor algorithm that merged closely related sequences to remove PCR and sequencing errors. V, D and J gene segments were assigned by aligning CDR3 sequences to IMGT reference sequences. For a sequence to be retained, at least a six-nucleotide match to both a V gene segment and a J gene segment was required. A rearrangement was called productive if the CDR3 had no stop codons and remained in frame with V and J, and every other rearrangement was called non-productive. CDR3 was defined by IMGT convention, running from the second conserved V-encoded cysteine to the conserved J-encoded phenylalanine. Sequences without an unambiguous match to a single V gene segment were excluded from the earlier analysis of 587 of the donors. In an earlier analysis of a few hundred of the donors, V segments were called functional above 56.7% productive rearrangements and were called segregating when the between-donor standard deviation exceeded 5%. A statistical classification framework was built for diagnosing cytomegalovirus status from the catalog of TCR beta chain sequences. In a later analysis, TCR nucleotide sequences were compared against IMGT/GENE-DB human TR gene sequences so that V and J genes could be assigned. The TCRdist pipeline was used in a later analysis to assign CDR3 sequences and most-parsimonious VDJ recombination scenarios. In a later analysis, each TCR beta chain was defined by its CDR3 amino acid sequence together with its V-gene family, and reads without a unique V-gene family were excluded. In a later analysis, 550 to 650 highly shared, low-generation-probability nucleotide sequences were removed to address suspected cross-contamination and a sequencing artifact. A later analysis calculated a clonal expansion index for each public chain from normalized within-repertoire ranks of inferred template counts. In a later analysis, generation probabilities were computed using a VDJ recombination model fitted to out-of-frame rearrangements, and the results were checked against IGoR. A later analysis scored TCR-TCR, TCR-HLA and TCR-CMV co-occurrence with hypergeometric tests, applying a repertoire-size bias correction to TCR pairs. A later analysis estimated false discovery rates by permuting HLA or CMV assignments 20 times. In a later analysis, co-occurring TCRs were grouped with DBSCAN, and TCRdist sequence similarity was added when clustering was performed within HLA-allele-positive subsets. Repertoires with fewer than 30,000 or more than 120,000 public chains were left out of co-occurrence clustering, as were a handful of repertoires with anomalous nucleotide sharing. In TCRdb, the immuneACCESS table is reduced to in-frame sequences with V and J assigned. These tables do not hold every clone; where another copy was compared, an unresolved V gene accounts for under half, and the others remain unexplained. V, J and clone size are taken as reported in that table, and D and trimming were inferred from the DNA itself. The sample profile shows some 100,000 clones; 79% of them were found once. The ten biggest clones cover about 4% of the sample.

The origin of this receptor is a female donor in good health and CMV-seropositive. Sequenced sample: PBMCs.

The CDR3 is CASLARGVGDTIYF. The sequence in DNA is TGTGCCAGTTTAGCCAGGGGAGTCGGGGACACCATATATTTT. The V and J genes are TRBV10-3 and TRBJ1-3; the D segment could be TRBD1, given 6 matching bases. From the cysteine up to the phenylalanine, the CDR3 has a length of 14 residues. The retained sequence is limited to the CDR3, 42 bases, with the frame set at the first base. The trim is 10 bases for V and 8 bases for J, with a gap of 21 bases between the germline ends. In the germline V gene, CDR1 corresponds to ENHRY and CDR2 to SYGVKD.